Listed here is a single TCR beta chain. One end of the junction is discordant with germline, which a read error may explain. A modified ARM-PCR protocol with three rounds of nested PCR amplified TCRbeta. TCRdb re-analysed the multiplex PCR reads in MiXCR, keeping a single row per CDR3 protein. The table includes some 100,000 distinct CDR3 sequences, more than 55% detected once. The data stem from a study of tumor and adjacent non-tumor tissue in lung cancer. The template was RNA from unsorted bulk tissue. The normal lung tissue was taken more than 3 cm from the tumor edge. Germline V gene data show CDR1 as MNHNY and CDR2 as SVGAGI (reference sequence). This CDR3 region has 11 residues.

The sequencing input was distant non-tumor lung tissue. The sequence derives from a man between 25 and 39 years old with non-small cell lung cancer. The rearrangement uses TRBV6-6 and TRBJ2-7, with D hard to call. This CDR3 is CAGGRSYKQYF. CDR3 in DNA: TGTGCCGGCGGACGGTCCTACAAGCAATACTTC.